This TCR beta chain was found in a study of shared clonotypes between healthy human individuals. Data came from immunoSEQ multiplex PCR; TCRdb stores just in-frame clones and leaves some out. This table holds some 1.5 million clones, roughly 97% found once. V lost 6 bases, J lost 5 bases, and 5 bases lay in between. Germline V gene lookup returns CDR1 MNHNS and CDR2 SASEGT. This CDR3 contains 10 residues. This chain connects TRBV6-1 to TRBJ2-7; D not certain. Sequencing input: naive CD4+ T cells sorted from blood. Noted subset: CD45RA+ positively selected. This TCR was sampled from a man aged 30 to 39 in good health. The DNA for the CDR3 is TGTGCCAGCAGGAGGAACGAGCAGTACTTC. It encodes CASRRNEQYF.